These T cell receptor beta chains were read from a single sample in a study of shared clonotypes between healthy human individuals. Generated by immunoSEQ multiplex PCR, the TCRdb table keeps only in-frame clones and is missing some. The sample contains about 1,800,000 clones, approximately 94% of which appear only once. The material sequenced was naive CD8+ T cells sorted from blood. These receptors all come from a man aged 18 to 30 in good health. CDR3s include the opening cysteine and the closing phenylalanine or tryptophan. D genes are given only for firm matches. Not all rows give a size; the values are once, few, many and, for expanded clones, a class.

TRBJ2-7,TRBV4-1,.,.,TGCGCCAGCAGCCAAGGGGACGGCGGCTACGAGCAGTACTTC,CASSQGDGGYEQYF
TRBJ2-7,TRBV7-9,.,.,TGTGCCAGCAGCCAGCCTCCCGGGTACGAGCAGTACTTC,CASSQPPGYEQYF
TRBJ2-5,TRBV4-1,.,TRBD2,TGCGCCAGCAGCCAAGAGCCTGGGGGAGGGGCCGAGACCCAGTACTTC,CASSQEPGGGAETQYF
TRBJ2-7,TRBV6-5,.,.,TGTGCCAGCAGTCTCCAGGGGTCCCCCTACGAGCAGTACTTC,CASSLQGSPYEQYF
TRBJ2-7,TRBV4-1,.,.,TGCGCCAGCAGCCCCAACCCCTCCTCCCAGGGCCGCAACTCCTACGAGCAGTACTTC,CASSPNPSSQGRNSYEQYF
TRBJ2-7,TRBV5-6,.,.,TGTGCCAGCAGCTTGGAGTTTTCCTACGAGCAGTACTTC,CASSLEFSYEQYF
TRBJ1-1,TRBV7-9,once,.,TGTGCCACCTGGGGGGGAATGAACACTGAAGCTTTCTTT,CATWGGMNTEAFF
TRBJ1-1,TRBV5-6,.,.,TGTGCCAGCAGCTCGAACTGGGGACATCTTCGGGCTTTCTTT,CASSSNWGHLRAFF
TRBJ2-7,TRBV7-9,.,TRBD1,TGTGCCAGCAGCTCGGGACAGGGTTATTCCTACGAGCAGTACTTC,CASSSGQGYSYEQYF
TRBJ2-1,TRBV2,.,TRBD2,TGTGCCAGCAGTAATCGGGAGGGCCTGAATGATGAGCAGTTCTTC,CASSNREGLNDEQFF
TRBJ2-7,TRBV4-3,.,TRBD2,TGCGCCAGCAGCCAAGAGCTAGCGGGAGCCCACTACGAGCAGTACTTC,CASSQELAGAHYEQYF
TRBJ2-1,TRBV6-5,.,.,TGTGCCAGCACCCCGGGGAGCAGCGGATACAATGAGCAGTTCTTC,CASTPGSSGYNEQFF
TRBJ1-1,TRBV27,.,.,TGTGCCAGCAGTTTAACGGGGACCTCTGAAGCTTTCTTT,CASSLTGTSEAFF
TRBJ2-4,TRBV11-2,.,TRBD1,TGTGCCAGCAGCCCCGGACAGGGTATCTACATTCAGTACTTC,CASSPGQGIYIQYF
TRBJ2-1,TRBV30,.,TRBD2,TGTGCCTGGAGTACCCAGACTAGCGGGAGTGGGCAGTTCTTC,CAWSTQTSGSGQFF
TRBJ1-1,TRBV10-3,.,.,TGTGCCATCAGTGAGTCTTCCAAGAACACTGAAGCTTTCTTT,CAISESSKNTEAFF
TRBJ1-2,TRBV19,.,.,TGTGCCAGTAGTATAACGGGGGGTGACTATGGCTACACCTTC,CASSITGGDYGYTF
TRBJ2-2,TRBV5-4,.,.,TGTGCCAGCAGCTTTGGGTGGGAAATCACCGGGGAGCTGTTTTTT,CASSFGWEITGELFF
TRBJ2-1,TRBV5-4,.,.,TGTGCCAGCAGCTTGGGGGATTTAATCTACAATGAGCAGTTCTTC,CASSLGDLIYNEQFF
TRBJ2-7,TRBV29-1,.,.,TGCAGCGTGGCCCTGGGTGGGGAGGAGCAGTACTTC,CSVALGGEEQYF
TRBJ1-5,TRBV2,.,.,TGTGCCAGCAGTGAAAACCCCGAGCAGGGCGAAGCCAATCAGCCCCAGCATTTT,CASSENPEQGEANQPQHF
TRBJ2-5,TRBV6-1,.,.,TGTGCCAGCAGTGAGGCAGTACTTGGGGAGACCCAGTACTTC,CASSEAVLGETQYF
TRBJ2-7,TRBV29-1,.,TRBD1,TGCAGCGTTGAAGGCGGACAGGGGTTCTCCTACGAGCAGTACTTC,CSVEGGQGFSYEQYF
TRBJ1-1,TRBV7-2,.,.,TGTGCCAGCAGCTCAGGGCGAGGAGGGGATGGGAACACTGAAGCTTTCTTT,CASSSGRGGDGNTEAFF
TRBJ2-3,TRBV7-9,.,TRBD2,TGTGCCAGCAACGGGGAACTAGCGGGGTTCACAGATACGCAGTATTTT,CASNGELAGFTDTQYF
TRBJ2-7,TRBV4-1,.,.,TGCGCCAGCAGCCAAGTTCCAGGTATCGACGAGCAGTACTTC,CASSQVPGIDEQYF
TRBJ1-1,TRBV29-1,.,.,TGCAGCGTGCCCCGGGGTGTTTACGGGGGCACTGAAGCTTTCTTT,CSVPRGVYGGTEAFF
TRBJ2-3,TRBV5-4,.,.,TGTGCCAGCAGCTTGTACACAGATACGCAGTATTTT,CASSLYTDTQYF
TRBJ2-7,TRBV7-2,.,TRBD2,TGTGCCAGCAGCTTAGAGGGACTAGCGGGAGGGAACTTTTCCGACGAGCAGTACTTC,CASSLEGLAGGNFSDEQYF